The present TCR beta chain was sequenced within a study of shared clonotypes between healthy human individuals. Broader study findings: Only blood was sampled; tissue repertoires likely differ. Non-shared clonotypes showed lower generation probabilities than clonotypes common to all four donors. Even with large depth, rarefaction showed that sorted-subset sequencing was incomplete.

The assay was carried out at the deep level. Using immunoSEQ multiplex PCR, the repertoire was profiled, and TCRdb retains in-frame clones only, with some absent. This table has about 650,000 clones, 95% to 96% appearing once. With respect to this clone: What it binds is unknown.

Germline V gene sequence: CDR1 MNHNY, CDR2 SVGAGI (reference sequence). The CDR3 has 14 residues. The ends were cut back, 3 bases at V and 6 bases at J, with 15 bases in the middle. Naive CD8 cells were CD45RO-negative, positively selected for CCR7, excluding terminally differentiated effector memory CD45RA+ cells. The receptor was derived from a woman aged 25 to 39 in good health. This chain links TRBV6-6 with TRBJ2-7, with a tentative D call TRBD2 (5 bases). Sample: naive CD8+ T cells sorted from blood. The CDR3: CASSYERFPCEQYF. CDR3 nucleotides: TGTGCCAGCAGTTATGAGCGGTTCCCCTGCGAGCAGTACTTC.